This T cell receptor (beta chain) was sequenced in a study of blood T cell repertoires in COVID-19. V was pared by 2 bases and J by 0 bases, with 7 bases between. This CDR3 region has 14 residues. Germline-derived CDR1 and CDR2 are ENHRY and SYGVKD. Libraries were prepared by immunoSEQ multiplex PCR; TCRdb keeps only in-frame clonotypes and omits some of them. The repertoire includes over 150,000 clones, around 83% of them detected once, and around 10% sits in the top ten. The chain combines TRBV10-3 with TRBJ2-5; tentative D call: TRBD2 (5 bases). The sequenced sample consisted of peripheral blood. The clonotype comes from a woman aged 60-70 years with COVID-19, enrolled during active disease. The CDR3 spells CAISEGGYQETQYF. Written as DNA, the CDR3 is TGTGCCATCAGTGAGGGCGGGTACCAAGAGACCCAGTACTTC.